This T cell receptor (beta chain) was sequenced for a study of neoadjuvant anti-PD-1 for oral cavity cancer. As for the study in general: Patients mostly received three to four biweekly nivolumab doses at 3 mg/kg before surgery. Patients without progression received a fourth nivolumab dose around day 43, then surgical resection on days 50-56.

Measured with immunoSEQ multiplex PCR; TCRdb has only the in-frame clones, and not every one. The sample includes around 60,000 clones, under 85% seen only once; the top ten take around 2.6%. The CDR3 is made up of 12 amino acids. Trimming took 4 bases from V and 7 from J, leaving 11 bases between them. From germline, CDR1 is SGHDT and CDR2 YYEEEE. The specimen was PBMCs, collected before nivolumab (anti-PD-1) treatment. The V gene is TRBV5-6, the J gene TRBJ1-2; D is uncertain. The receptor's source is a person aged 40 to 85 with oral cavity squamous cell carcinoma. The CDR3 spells CASSPRAAGYTF. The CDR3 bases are TGTGCCAGCAGCCCCCGGGCGGCTGGCTACACCTTC.